This T cell receptor (beta chain) stems from a study of low-dose radiotherapy and immunotherapy resistance in tumors. Alpha and beta chains were covered, as first-strand cDNA relied on TRAV- and TRBV-specific primers. PCR amplification of the TCRs was performed with Phusion for 15 to 25 PCR cycles, and it relied on a constant-region primer together with a V-primer adapter. TCRdb processed the reads anew with MiXCR; each CDR3 protein has one entry. The sample has about 39,000 distinct CDR3 sequences; 25% to 40% are singletons. Time point of the sample: before trial treatment. Those eligible were patients bearing advanced solid tumors lacking tumor-infiltrating lymphocytes. There are many counts of this clonotype. This CDR3 spans 18 amino acids. The V gene's germline CDR1 is SGHTA and CDR2 FQGNSA. Losses at the gene ends were 1 base for V and 7 bases for J; bases not matched to a gene: 15.

The sample in question was PBMCs, obtained before treatment. The TCR sequence derives from a male donor with gallbladder cancer. This chain links TRBV7-2 with TRBJ2-3; 9 positions match TRBD2. The CDR3 protein is CASSLGGQRRGGLNTQYF. The CDR3 coding sequence is TGTGCCAGCAGCTTAGGGGGCCAGCGGCGGGGGGGCCTTAATACGCAGTATTTT.